These 5 T cell receptor beta chains came from one sample sequenced in a study of cytomegalovirus exposure and HLA in healthy donors. It was with 60 Vbeta and 13 Jbeta primers that the PCR ran. Sequencing used immunoSEQ multiplex PCR; TCRdb keeps in-frame clones, though not all of them. The sample has some 180,000 clones; roughly 9.5% are singletons. The sequencing sample was made of PBMCs. The receptors were gathered from a woman aged 25-40 years in good health and CMV-seropositive.

This clone was observed a few times. The chain links TRBV25-1 to TRBJ2-5; 7 bases are shared with TRBD1. The germline V gene has CDR1 MGHDK and CDR2 SYGVNS. Losses at the gene ends were 6 bases for V and 5 bases for J; bases not matched to a gene: 18. The CDR3 is 17 residues long. CDR3 protein: CASSRMTGKGGGETQYF. The CDR3 DNA follows: TGTGCCAGCAGCCGCATGACCGGGAAAGGGGGCGGCGAGACCCAGTACTTC.

This clone was seen ten or more times. This chain uses TRBV5-6 with TRBJ1-4; the D is unclear. V was pared by 1 base and J by 0 bases, with 4 bases between. CDR1 and CDR2 from the germline V gene are SGHDT and YYEEEE. There are 14 residues in the CDR3. CDR3 in DNA: TGTGCCAGCAGCTTGATAGCAACTAATGAAAAACTGTTTTTT. Its translation: CASSLIATNEKLFF.

The rearrangement uses TRBV14 and TRBJ2-3, with 7 bases identical to TRBD2. The CDR3 runs to 16 residues. Losses at the gene ends were 0 bases for V and 5 bases for J; bases not matched to a gene: 8. Germline values: CDR1 SGHDN, CDR2 FVKESK. CDR3 in DNA: TGTGCCAGCAGCCAAGATAGGGCGGGAGCCGGAGATACGCAGTATTTT. Translating gives CASSQDRAGAGDTQYF.

V gene TRBV2 combines with J gene TRBJ1-1; the D is unclear. Trimming removed 6 bases at V and 6 bases at J, with 8 bases between. The CDR3 has 11 residues. Germline V gene lookup returns CDR1 SNHLY and CDR2 FYNNEI. CDR3 nucleotide sequence: TGTGCCAGCAGGAGGGAGGCTGAAGCTTTCTTT. This codes for CASRREAEAFF.

This chain uses TRBV7-2 with TRBJ2-7; D not certain. V was clipped by 2 bases and J by 3 bases, with 14 bases between them. Germline CDR1 is SGHTA and CDR2 is FQGNSA. CDR3 length: 15 amino acids. This CDR3 reads CASSLTGRPHYEQYF. The CDR3 nucleotides read TGTGCCAGCAGCTTAACTGGCAGGCCTCACTACGAGCAGTACTTC.